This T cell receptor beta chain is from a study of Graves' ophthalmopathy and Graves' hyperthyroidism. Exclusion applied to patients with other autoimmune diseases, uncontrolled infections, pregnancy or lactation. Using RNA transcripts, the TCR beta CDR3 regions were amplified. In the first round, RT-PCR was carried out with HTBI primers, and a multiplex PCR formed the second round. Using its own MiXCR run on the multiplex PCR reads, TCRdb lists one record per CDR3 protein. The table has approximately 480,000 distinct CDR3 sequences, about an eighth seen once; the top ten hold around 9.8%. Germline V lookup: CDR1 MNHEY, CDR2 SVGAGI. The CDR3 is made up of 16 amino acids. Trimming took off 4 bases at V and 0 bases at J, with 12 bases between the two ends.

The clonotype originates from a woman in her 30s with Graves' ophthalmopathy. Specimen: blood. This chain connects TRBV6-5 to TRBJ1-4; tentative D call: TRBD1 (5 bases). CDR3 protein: CASSWTSRATNEKLFF. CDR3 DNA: TGTGCCAGCAGTTGGACAAGCCGCGCAACTAATGAAAAACTGTTTTTT.